This T cell receptor (beta chain) was profiled in a study of regulatory T cells in long-lasting Graves disease. The overall study: Persistence in Graves' disease required over 5 years of antithyroid drugs plus positive TSH receptor antibodies.

Germline V gives CDR1 LNHDA, CDR2 SQIVND (reference sequence). V lost 2 bases to trimming and J lost 3 bases, with 10 bases between them. The CDR3 is 15 amino acids. Time point defined: persistent/refractory GD, antithyroid drugs over 5 years with positive TRAb. PBMCs provided the RNA from which the TCR library was made. Points from the study as a whole: The TCR repertoire of persistent Graves' patients was less diverse than that of newly diagnosed ones.

With iRepertoire HTBI primers and Arm-PCR of CDR3 regions, TCR beta libraries were built. TCRdb itself ran the multiplex PCR reads through MiXCR, one entry per CDR3 protein. The sample has about 460,000 distinct CDR3 sequences, about 20% seen once. Of note for this clonotype: Its antigen is unidentified.

The clonotype was recovered from a female donor with Graves disease. The V gene is TRBV19, the J gene TRBJ1-4; no firm D call. The material sequenced was peripheral blood mononuclear cells (PBMCs), taken when the disease was refractory, from a patient treated with antithyroid drugs. CDR3 in DNA: TGTGCCAGTAGTATACTGGATTCGGCTAATGAAAAACTGTTTTTT. Amino acids: CASSILDSANEKLFF.